This entry describes one T cell receptor beta chain. The antigen remains unidentified. This entry is derived from a study of shared clonotypes between healthy human individuals. General study results and limits: It was anticipated that sequencing depth would influence how many clonotypes donors shared.

Deep-level assay runs were performed. Libraries were prepared by immunoSEQ multiplex PCR; TCRdb keeps only in-frame clonotypes and omits some of them. The table includes about 2,200,000 clones, 90% to 95% detected once. CD45RO-negative, CCR7-positively selected cells formed the naive CD8 fraction, excluding terminally differentiated effector memory CD45RA+ cells. Germline CDR1 reads MNHEY; CDR2 reads SMNVEV (reference sequence). The CDR3 contains 17 residues. Deletions cut 3 bases from V and 0 bases from J, with 15 bases between. V is TRBV27 and J is TRBJ2-1; possibly TRBD1 for D (6 bases). Sequenced input: naive CD8+ T cells from PBMCs. This sequence was found in a man aged 18 to 30 in good health. Some clones in this sample may be carry-over from other donors' samples. DNA for the CDR3: TGTGCCAGCAGTTTCTTACGACAGGATAGCTCCTACAATGAGCAGTTCTTC. Protein: CASSFLRQDSSYNEQFF.